The clone carrying this T cell receptor beta chain was picked up one time. The record originates from a study of blood T cell repertoires in COVID-19. This CDR3 spans 15 amino acids. V gave up 3 bases and J gave up 8 bases, with 14 bases separating them. Germline V lookup: CDR1 KGHSH, CDR2 LQKENI. The table came from immunoSEQ multiplex PCR; TCRdb's copy has only in-frame clones and leaves some out. The sample consists of about 100,000 clones, 85% of them appearing once. The receptor was isolated from a man in his forties or fifties with active or convalescent COVID-19. Material: peripheral blood. V and J are TRBV18 and TRBJ1-6; D gene unclear. The CDR3 spells CASSPVSLADSPLHF. The CDR3 bases are TGTGCCAGCTCACCGGTTTCACTTGCCGATTCACCCCTCCACTTT.